A selection of T cell receptor beta chains follows, all from one sample in a study of PD-1 blockade in classical Hodgkin lymphoma. The table came from immunoSEQ multiplex PCR; TCRdb's copy has only in-frame clones and leaves some out. Here the sample spans almost 85,000 clones, under 90% being singletons. This specimen was peripheral blood mononuclear cells (PBMCs), taken at baseline. These TCRs come from a human donor with classical Hodgkin lymphoma. The CDR3 runs from the conserved cysteine through the conserved F or W. Fields, in order: V gene, CDR3 length, J gene, clone size, D gene, CDR3 protein, CDR3 DNA. D genes are given only for firm matches. The size entry is marked missing in some rows and otherwise reads once, few, many or a size class.

v_gene: TRBV30; len: 13; j_gene: TRBJ1-5; abundance: NA; d_gene: NA; CDR3aa: CAWSLTTNQPQHF; CDR3nt: TGTGCCTGGAGTCTGACGACCAATCAGCCCCAGCATTTT
v_gene: TRBV6-5; len: 14; j_gene: TRBJ2-3; abundance: NA; d_gene: NA; CDR3aa: CASSAISSTDTQYF; CDR3nt: TGTGCCAGCAGTGCTATTTCTAGCACAGATACGCAGTATTTT
v_gene: TRBV19; len: 20; j_gene: TRBJ2-1; abundance: NA; d_gene: TRBD2; CDR3aa: CASTKRGTSGTILSYNEQFF; CDR3nt: TGTGCCAGTACCAAGAGAGGGACTAGCGGGACGATATTATCCTACAATGAGCAGTTCTTC
v_gene: TRBV7-8; len: 16; j_gene: TRBJ2-2; abundance: NA; d_gene: NA; CDR3aa: CASSLHPSGNTGELFF; CDR3nt: TGTGCCAGCAGCTTACATCCAAGCGGAAACACCGGGGAGCTGTTTTTT
v_gene: TRBV11-2; len: 16; j_gene: TRBJ2-5; abundance: NA; d_gene: TRBD1; CDR3aa: CASSFTGTDFQETQYF; CDR3nt: TGTGCCAGCAGCTTCACCGGGACAGATTTCCAAGAGACCCAGTACTTC
v_gene: TRBV4-1; len: 16; j_gene: TRBJ2-2; abundance: NA; d_gene: NA; CDR3aa: CASSPGGESNTGELFF; CDR3nt: TGCGCCAGCAGCCCCGGCGGGGAGTCGAACACCGGGGAGCTGTTTTTT
v_gene: TRBV7-9; len: 15; j_gene: TRBJ2-7; abundance: NA; d_gene: TRBD2; CDR3aa: CASSPRLGGRPEQYF; CDR3nt: TGTGCCAGCAGCCCCCGGTTAGGCGGGAGGCCCGAGCAGTACTTC
v_gene: TRBV28; len: 16; j_gene: TRBJ1-5; abundance: NA; d_gene: NA; CDR3aa: CASILRAGQLGQPQHF; CDR3nt: TGTGCCAGCATTCTCAGAGCGGGTCAGTTAGGTCAGCCCCAGCATTTT
v_gene: TRBV5-1; len: 14; j_gene: TRBJ1-1; abundance: NA; d_gene: NA; CDR3aa: CASSLPGVDTEAFF; CDR3nt: TGCGCCAGCAGCTTGCCGGGAGTTGACACTGAAGCTTTCTTT
v_gene: TRBV5-6; len: 14; j_gene: TRBJ1-1; abundance: NA; d_gene: TRBD1; CDR3aa: CASSLTGVSTEAFF; CDR3nt: TGTGCCAGCAGCCTAACAGGGGTGAGCACTGAAGCTTTCTTT
v_gene: TRBV4-2; len: 17; j_gene: TRBJ2-1; abundance: NA; d_gene: TRBD1; CDR3aa: CASSQVYRQGTYNEQFF; CDR3nt: TGTGCCAGCAGCCAAGTCTACCGACAGGGGACCTACAATGAGCAGTTCTTC
v_gene: TRBV4-1; len: 16; j_gene: TRBJ2-7; abundance: NA; d_gene: TRBD2; CDR3aa: CASSHRSVSAGVEQYF; CDR3nt: TGCGCCAGCAGCCATCGCTCCGTCTCAGCGGGAGTCGAGCAGTACTTC
v_gene: TRBV18; len: 14; j_gene: TRBJ2-1; abundance: NA; d_gene: NA; CDR3aa: CASSPVSSYNEQFF; CDR3nt: TGTGCCAGCTCACCGGTTAGCTCCTACAATGAGCAGTTCTTC
v_gene: TRBV28; len: 14; j_gene: TRBJ2-1; abundance: once; d_gene: NA; CDR3aa: CASSLWSPLDEQFF; CDR3nt: TGTGCCAGCAGTTTATGGTCCCCCCTCGATGAGCAGTTCTTC
v_gene: TRBV7-9; len: 12; j_gene: TRBJ1-5; abundance: once; d_gene: NA; CDR3aa: CASSLGGQPQHF; CDR3nt: TGTGCCAGCAGCTTAGGAGGTCAGCCCCAGCATTTT
v_gene: TRBV27; len: 16; j_gene: TRBJ2-6; abundance: NA; d_gene: NA; CDR3aa: CASSLYRASGANVLTF; CDR3nt: TGTGCCAGCAGTTTATACCGCGCTTCTGGGGCCAACGTCCTGACTTTC
v_gene: TRBV7-2; len: 16; j_gene: TRBJ2-5; abundance: NA; d_gene: NA; CDR3aa: CASSLFGVGSQETQYF; CDR3nt: TGTGCCAGCAGCTTATTTGGCGTGGGGTCACAAGAGACCCAGTACTTC
v_gene: TRBV2; len: 13; j_gene: TRBJ2-1; abundance: once; d_gene: NA; CDR3aa: CASRLGEQGEQFF; CDR3nt: TGTGCCAGCAGGCTTGGGGAGCAAGGCGAGCAGTTCTTC
v_gene: TRBV5-1; len: 13; j_gene: TRBJ2-7; abundance: NA; d_gene: NA; CDR3aa: CASSLAKNYEQYF; CDR3nt: TGCGCCAGCAGCTTGGCCAAAAACTACGAGCAGTACTTC
v_gene: TRBV2; len: 15; j_gene: TRBJ2-7; abundance: NA; d_gene: TRBD1; CDR3aa: CASSIIDREGYEQYF; CDR3nt: TGTGCCAGCAGTATAATCGACAGGGAAGGATACGAGCAGTACTTC
v_gene: TRBV7-9; len: 18; j_gene: TRBJ1-1; abundance: NA; d_gene: TRBD1; CDR3aa: CASSLGTTGGARNTEAFF; CDR3nt: TGTGCCAGCAGCTTAGGGACGACAGGGGGCGCAAGGAACACTGAAGCTTTCTTT
v_gene: TRBV20-1; len: 11; j_gene: TRBJ2-7; abundance: NA; d_gene: NA; CDR3aa: CSASGENEQYF; CDR3nt: TGCAGTGCTAGCGGGGAAAACGAGCAGTACTTC
v_gene: TRBV2; len: 13; j_gene: TRBJ1-5; abundance: few; d_gene: NA; CDR3aa: CASSDRAAQPQHF; CDR3nt: TGTGCCAGCAGTGACCGGGCGGCTCAGCCCCAGCATTTT
v_gene: TRBV29-1; len: 13; j_gene: TRBJ2-7; abundance: NA; d_gene: NA; CDR3aa: CSVETGSSYEQYF; CDR3nt: TGCAGCGTTGAAACCGGGAGCTCCTACGAGCAGTACTTC
v_gene: TRBV28; len: 11; j_gene: TRBJ1-2; abundance: NA; d_gene: NA; CDR3aa: CASSLDYGYTF; CDR3nt: TGTGCCAGCAGTTTAGACTATGGCTACACCTTC
v_gene: TRBV7-8; len: 17; j_gene: TRBJ1-5; abundance: NA; d_gene: NA; CDR3aa: CASSPYSHGYSNQPQHF; CDR3nt: TGTGCCAGCAGCCCTTATTCTCACGGATATAGCAATCAGCCCCAGCATTTT
v_gene: TRBV30; len: 14; j_gene: TRBJ1-1; abundance: NA; d_gene: TRBD1; CDR3aa: CAWSVWDRNTEAFF; CDR3nt: TGTGCCTGGAGTGTGTGGGACAGGAACACTGAAGCTTTCTTT
v_gene: TRBV29-1; len: 17; j_gene: TRBJ2-6; abundance: once; d_gene: TRBD1; CDR3aa: CSVDLGQSLSGANVLTF; CDR3nt: TGCAGCGTTGACTTGGGACAGTCCCTCTCTGGGGCCAACGTCCTGACTTTC
v_gene: TRBV7-8; len: 15; j_gene: TRBJ2-1; abundance: NA; d_gene: TRBD2; CDR3aa: CASSLEGTRNNEQFF; CDR3nt: TGTGCCAGCAGCTTAGAAGGGACTAGAAACAATGAGCAGTTCTTC
v_gene: TRBV6-6; len: 14; j_gene: TRBJ1-1; abundance: NA; d_gene: NA; CDR3aa: CASSYSSRDTEAFF; CDR3nt: TGTGCCAGCAGTTACTCGAGCAGGGACACTGAAGCTTTCTTT
v_gene: TRBV6-1; len: 14; j_gene: TRBJ2-3; abundance: NA; d_gene: TRBD1; CDR3aa: CASQSGTGTDTQYF; CDR3nt: TGTGCCAGTCAGTCCGGGACAGGCACAGATACGCAGTATTTT
v_gene: TRBV29-1; len: 11; j_gene: TRBJ1-6; abundance: NA; d_gene: NA; CDR3aa: CSVPPKPPLHF; CDR3nt: TGCAGCGTCCCCCCAAAGCCACCCCTCCACTTT
v_gene: TRBV7-2; len: 16; j_gene: TRBJ2-1; abundance: NA; d_gene: TRBD2; CDR3aa: CASSPPSAGGGNEQFF; CDR3nt: TGTGCCAGCAGCCCTCCCTCAGCGGGAGGTGGCAATGAGCAGTTCTTC
v_gene: TRBV4-3; len: 18; j_gene: TRBJ1-4; abundance: NA; d_gene: TRBD1; CDR3aa: CASSQALYIGQEYEKLFF; CDR3nt: TGCGCCAGCAGCCAAGCCCTTTATATAGGACAGGAATATGAAAAACTGTTTTTT
v_gene: TRBV4-1; len: 16; j_gene: TRBJ1-5; abundance: NA; d_gene: NA; CDR3aa: CASSLYAREGNQPQHF; CDR3nt: TGCGCCAGCAGCCTGTACGCCCGGGAAGGTAATCAGCCCCAGCATTTT
v_gene: TRBV25-1; len: 14; j_gene: TRBJ1-5; abundance: NA; d_gene: NA; CDR3aa: CASRPWDSNQPQHF; CDR3nt: TGTGCCAGCAGGCCCTGGGATAGCAATCAGCCCCAGCATTTT
v_gene: TRBV7-9; len: 16; j_gene: TRBJ2-2; abundance: NA; d_gene: TRBD2; CDR3aa: CASSPFQREHTGELFF; CDR3nt: TGTGCCAGCAGCCCCTTCCAGCGGGAGCACACCGGGGAGCTGTTTTTT
v_gene: TRBV2; len: 19; j_gene: TRBJ1-5; abundance: NA; d_gene: NA; CDR3aa: CASRISGLSHRYSNQPQHF; CDR3nt: TGTGCCAGCAGGATTTCGGGCTTAAGCCACCGTTATAGCAATCAGCCCCAGCATTTT
v_gene: TRBV6-5; len: 13; j_gene: TRBJ1-1; abundance: NA; d_gene: NA; CDR3aa: CASSEAMNTEAFF; CDR3nt: TGTGCCAGCAGTGAAGCCATGAACACTGAAGCTTTCTTT
v_gene: TRBV5-1; len: 14; j_gene: TRBJ2-7; abundance: once; d_gene: NA; CDR3aa: CASSLDQRTYEQYF; CDR3nt: TGCGCCAGCAGCTTGGATCAAAGGACCTACGAGCAGTACTTC
v_gene: TRBV7-9; len: 15; j_gene: TRBJ2-2; abundance: NA; d_gene: TRBD1; CDR3aa: CASSPLQGAVGELFF; CDR3nt: TGTGCCAGCAGCCCACTACAGGGGGCGGTCGGGGAGCTGTTTTTT
v_gene: TRBV19; len: 12; j_gene: TRBJ1-5; abundance: NA; d_gene: NA; CDR3aa: CASSIDDQPQHF; CDR3nt: TGTGCCAGTAGTATAGACGATCAGCCCCAGCATTTT
v_gene: TRBV25-1; len: 16; j_gene: TRBJ2-1; abundance: NA; d_gene: TRBD1; CDR3aa: CASSDSLGTGAYEQFF; CDR3nt: TGTGCCAGCAGTGACAGTTTAGGGACAGGGGCCTATGAGCAGTTCTTC
v_gene: TRBV7-9; len: 19; j_gene: TRBJ1-5; abundance: few; d_gene: NA; CDR3aa: CASSLGTGSAQESNQPQHF; CDR3nt: TGTGCCAGCAGCTTAGGAACAGGGAGTGCGCAGGAGAGCAATCAGCCCCAGCATTTT
v_gene: TRBV5-6; len: 15; j_gene: TRBJ1-1; abundance: NA; d_gene: NA; CDR3aa: CASSSRGLIGTEAFF; CDR3nt: TGTGCCAGCAGCTCTCGGGGGCTGATTGGCACTGAAGCTTTCTTT
v_gene: TRBV28; len: 14; j_gene: TRBJ2-1; abundance: NA; d_gene: TRBD1; CDR3aa: CASSPGQVHNEQFF; CDR3nt: TGTGCCAGCAGTCCGGGACAGGTTCACAATGAGCAGTTCTTC
v_gene: TRBV7-9; len: 15; j_gene: TRBJ2-3; abundance: once; d_gene: NA; CDR3aa: CASSEMGTSTDTQYF; CDR3nt: TGTGCCAGCAGCGAGATGGGGACTAGCACAGATACGCAGTATTTT
v_gene: TRBV4-2; len: 13; j_gene: TRBJ1-1; abundance: NA; d_gene: TRBD1; CDR3aa: CASSQDRGRDAFF; CDR3nt: TGTGCCAGCAGCCAAGACAGGGGGCGAGACGCTTTCTTT
v_gene: TRBV12-5; len: 16; j_gene: TRBJ2-3; abundance: NA; d_gene: NA; CDR3aa: CASAKYWTGGTDTQYF; CDR3nt: TGTGCTAGTGCCAAATATTGGACGGGAGGCACAGATACGCAGTATTTT
v_gene: TRBV5-5; len: 17; j_gene: TRBJ2-7; abundance: NA; d_gene: TRBD2; CDR3aa: CASSPTPTSGMSYEQYF; CDR3nt: TGTGCCAGCAGCCCGACCCCGACTAGCGGAATGTCCTACGAGCAGTACTTC
v_gene: TRBV7-9; len: 14; j_gene: TRBJ2-5; abundance: NA; d_gene: NA; CDR3aa: CASSSIVLQETQYF; CDR3nt: TGTGCCAGCAGCTCCATAGTGCTACAAGAGACCCAGTACTTC
v_gene: TRBV28; len: 17; j_gene: TRBJ2-7; abundance: NA; d_gene: TRBD1; CDR3aa: CASSLKVWTGISYEQYF; CDR3nt: TGTGCCAGCAGTTTAAAAGTTTGGACAGGGATCTCCTACGAGCAGTACTTC
v_gene: TRBV6-5; len: 16; j_gene: TRBJ2-1; abundance: NA; d_gene: TRBD1; CDR3aa: CASSYSLQGAFNEQFF; CDR3nt: TGTGCCAGCAGTTACTCGCTACAGGGGGCGTTCAATGAGCAGTTCTTC
v_gene: TRBV5-4; len: 14; j_gene: TRBJ1-1; abundance: few; d_gene: NA; CDR3aa: CASSLSINAPEAFF; CDR3nt: TGTGCCAGCAGCTTATCGATCAATGCCCCTGAAGCTTTCTTT
v_gene: TRBV5-4; len: 15; j_gene: TRBJ2-1; abundance: NA; d_gene: TRBD1; CDR3aa: CASSLVSPGQGEQFF; CDR3nt: TGTGCCAGCAGCTTGGTGAGTCCGGGACAGGGTGAGCAGTTCTTC
v_gene: TRBV6-1; len: 13; j_gene: TRBJ1-2; abundance: NA; d_gene: NA; CDR3aa: CASSVAGTYGYTF; CDR3nt: TGTGCCAGCAGTGTGGCAGGAACCTATGGCTACACCTTC
v_gene: TRBV28; len: 11; j_gene: TRBJ1-2; abundance: NA; d_gene: TRBD1; CDR3aa: CASSWTGSSTF; CDR3nt: TGTGCCAGCAGTTGGACAGGATCTAGCACCTTC
v_gene: TRBV6-6; len: 16; j_gene: TRBJ2-7; abundance: NA; d_gene: NA; CDR3aa: CASSYSRDSPAYEQYF; CDR3nt: TGTGCCAGCAGTTACTCACGTGACAGTCCCGCCTACGAGCAGTACTTC
v_gene: TRBV15; len: 14; j_gene: TRBJ2-3; abundance: NA; d_gene: NA; CDR3aa: CATSRGSSGDTQYF; CDR3nt: TGTGCCACCAGCAGAGGCTCATCTGGGGATACGCAGTATTTT
v_gene: TRBV6-1; len: 13; j_gene: TRBJ1-5; abundance: NA; d_gene: NA; CDR3aa: CASSERENQPQHF; CDR3nt: TGTGCCAGCAGTGAACGAGAGAATCAGCCCCAGCATTTT